Below are 17 T cell receptor beta chains sequenced from a single sample in a study of CD8+ T cells in alopecia areata. Treatment meaning: oral pan-JAK inhibitor, 5-10 mg twice daily. cDNA serving as the sequencing template came from extracted, reverse transcribed RNA. Repertoires were generated with immunoSEQ multiplex PCR, while TCRdb's copy carries only in-frame clones and drops some. The repertoire holds roughly 120,000 clones, with under 60% as singletons. The sample was CD8+ T cells sorted from blood, taken at week 24, from a patient treated with tofacitinib. Receptor source: a human donor with alopecia areata.

In this sample, this clone turned up many times. V and J are TRBV6-4 and TRBJ2-2, with 9 bases lining up with TRBD2. Germline V lookup: CDR1 MRHNA, CDR2 SNTAGT. Losses at the gene ends were 3 bases for V and 4 bases for J; bases not matched to a gene: 0. This CDR3 contains 14 residues. The CDR3 is CASSEAGGTGELFF. In DNA, the CDR3 is TGTGCCAGCAGTGAAGCGGGGGGCACCGGGGAGCTGTTTTTT.

The chain combines TRBV27 with TRBJ2-5; the D gene is possibly TRBD2 (5 bases). V lost 1 base, J lost 2 bases, and 11 bases lay in between. The CDR3 contains 15 residues. CDR1 and CDR2 (germline): MNHEY, SMNVEV (reference sequence). Here the CDR3 reads CASSLWAADQETQYF. CDR3 DNA sequence: TGTGCCAGCAGTTTATGGGCAGCGGATCAAGAGACCCAGTACTTC.

The gene calls are TRBV11-1 and TRBJ2-1; 11 nucleotides align to TRBD2. The V segment lost 2 bases and the J segment 5 bases; nucleotides outside the gene matches: 8. There are 17 residues in the CDR3. Germline CDR1 and CDR2: SGHAT and FQDESV (reference sequence). CDR3 DNA sequence: TGTGCCAGCAGCTTAATCCAGACTAGCGGGGCCCACAATGAGCAGTTCTTC. This translates into CASSLIQTSGAHNEQFF.

The rearrangement links TRBV7-8 to TRBJ1-1; D not certain. In germline, CDR1 is SGHVS, CDR2 FQNEAQ. This CDR3 spans 14 amino acids. V was cut by 1 base and J by 1 base, with 7 bases left in between. CDR3 residues: CASSLGVANTEAFF. CDR3 DNA: TGTGCCAGCAGCTTAGGAGTGGCGAACACTGAAGCTTTCTTT.

The chain employs TRBV7-4 and TRBJ1-2, with D perhaps matching TRBD1 (6 bases). Per germline, CDR1 SGHVT and CDR2 SQSDAQ. Deletions cut 2 bases from V and 7 bases from J, with 14 bases between. This CDR3 is built from 14 residues. The CDR3 nucleotides are TGTGCCAGCAGCTTAAACCAGGGGCAAGGTGGCTACACCTTC. It codes for CASSLNQGQGGYTF.

This clone was detected only a few times. This chain connects TRBV5-1 to TRBJ2-1, with a possible D match to TRBD2 (5 bases). V was shortened by 0 bases and J by 8 bases, with 9 bases between the two germline ends. CDR3 length: 13 amino acids. Per germline, CDR1 SGHRS and CDR2 YFSETQ. DNA for the CDR3: TGCGCCAGCAGCTTGGAACTAGTGTATGAGCAGTTCTTC. This codes for CASSLELVYEQFF.

This clone was counted only a few times. The CDR3 loop is CASSIGGAGGYTF. The CDR3 DNA sequence: TGTGCCAGCAGTATAGGGGGCGCAGGGGGCTACACCTTC. The chain uses TRBV27 and TRBJ1-2, with 7 bases lining up with TRBD1. V gave up 5 bases and J gave up 8 bases; unmatched junction bases: 8. This CDR3 has 13 residues. The V gene's germline CDR1 is MNHEY and CDR2 SMNVEV (reference sequence).

This clone has more than one count but fewer than ten. Here the CDR3 DNA reads TGTGCCAGCAGTGAAGGGGGACAGGTTGCGGATGGCTACACCTTC. Residues: CASSEGGQVADGYTF. The gene calls are TRBV2 and TRBJ1-2; 8 bases are a match to TRBD1. CDR1 is SNHLY and CDR2 is FYNNEI in the germline V gene. The length of the CDR3 is 15 residues. Trimming took 1 base from V and 6 from J; bases not matched to a gene: 7.

The chain joins TRBV30 to TRBJ1-1; D gene ambiguous. From germline, CDR1 is GTSNPN and CDR2 SVGIG (reference sequence). This CDR3 spans 12 amino acids. V dropped 0 bases and J dropped 1 base, with 3 bases sitting between them. The CDR3 DNA is TGTGCCTGGAGTGTGTGGAACACTGAAGCTTTCTTT. Its protein product is CAWSVWNTEAFF. Looking up the rest from reference TRBV30 and TRBJ1-1 gives the full variable domain: SQTIHQWPATLVQPVGSPLSLECTVEGTSNPNLYWYRQAAGRGLQLLFYSVGIGQISSEVPQNLSASRPQDRQFILSSKKLLLSDSGFYLCAWSVWNTEAFFGQGTRLTVV.

The chain combines TRBV19 with TRBJ1-5; D possibly corresponds to TRBD1 (5 bases). The germline gives CDR1 LNHDA, CDR2 SQIVND (reference sequence). V was trimmed by 11 bases and J by 6 bases, leaving 20 bases between them. This CDR3 has 14 amino acids. The CDR3 DNA reads TGTGCCTCCGCAAGGGACGGAGTAGTTCAGCCCCAGCATTTT. It is translated as CASARDGVVQPQHF.

This rearrangement joins TRBV19 to TRBJ1-1; the match to TRBD1 covers 7 bases. The CDR3 runs 16 residues. Trimming removed 8 bases from V and 1 base from J; junction bases left unmatched: 13. The germline CDR1 and CDR2 sequences are LNHDA and SQIVND (reference sequence). The CDR3 nucleotides read TGTGCCAGTCATGACCCCTGGGACAGAAAGAACACTGAAGCTTTCTTT. It codes for CASHDPWDRKNTEAFF.

V gene TRBV7-9 combines with J gene TRBJ1-1; no reliable D call. The CDR3 totals 13 residues. Germline CDR1 SEHNR, CDR2 FQNEAQ (reference sequence). Deletions cut 6 bases from V and 1 base from J, with 9 bases between. The CDR3 spells CASSFQENTEAFF. Here the CDR3 DNA reads TGTGCCAGCAGTTTCCAGGAGAACACTGAAGCTTTCTTT.

This clone was seen once. This sequence joins TRBV4-1 and TRBJ1-1, with D possibly matching TRBD1 (5 bases). The germline V and J ends were trimmed by 4 bases and 1 base, with 13 bases remaining between them. The CDR3 totals 15 residues. Germline assignment: CDR1 MGHRA and CDR2 YSYEKL. The CDR3 sequence: CASSPREGTNTEAFF. The DNA of the CDR3 is TGCGCCAGCAGCCCCCGGGAGGGGACGAACACTGAAGCTTTCTTT.

As concerns this clone: One junction end does not reproduce the germline sequence, and a read error may be involved. The chain couples TRBV5-4 to TRBJ1-2; D might be TRBD1 (5 bases). CDR3 length: 13 residues. Germline V gives CDR1 SGHNT, CDR2 YYREEE (reference sequence). CDR3 region: CASSLVGTYLLGF. Here the CDR3 DNA reads TGTGCCAGCAGCTTAGTGGGGACTTACCTTCTGGGTTTC.

The chain is built from TRBV6-5 and TRBJ1-2; D gene unclear. The CDR3 covers 14 residues. The germline V and J ends were trimmed by 6 bases and 5 bases, with 16 bases remaining between them. The germline gives CDR1 MNHEY, CDR2 SVGAGI. CDR3 in DNA: TGTGCCAGCAGCTCCTTCGACACGGGGTATGGCTACACCTTC. It is translated as CASSSFDTGYGYTF.

The chain uses TRBV5-1 and TRBJ2-1; TRBD2 matches at 8 bases. V trimming: 3 bases; J trimming: 9 bases; junction bases outside the gene matches: 5. The CDR3 sequence is 13 residues long. Looked up from germline, CDR1 is SGHRS and CDR2 is YFSETQ. The chain's CDR3 is CASSSGGGLEQFF. The DNA of the CDR3 is TGCGCCAGCAGCTCCGGCGGGGGGCTTGAGCAGTTCTTC.

The rearrangement uses TRBV6-1 and TRBJ2-1, with 11 nucleotides matching TRBD2. The ends lost 1 base at V and 9 bases at J; junction bases unmatched: 5. CDR3 length: 15 amino acids. Germline CDR1 and CDR2: MNHNS and SASEGT. CDR3 region: CASSEGSGGVGEQFF. Written as DNA, the CDR3 is TGTGCCAGCAGTGAAGGTAGCGGGGGGGTCGGTGAGCAGTTCTTC.